The entry that follows covers one T cell receptor (beta chain) sequence. No antigen is known for it. Base quality data are lacking; no much larger clone is found one base away. The data were taken from a study of CD8+ T cells in alopecia areata (dated by TCRdb to 2016 to 2019). General notes on the study: Treated patients were enrolled in an open-label pilot trial of oral tofacitinib at 5 to 10 mg twice daily for moderate-to-severe alopecia areata. Patients stayed on tofacitinib for 6 to 18 months and then had 6 months of follow-up off drug so that delayed response and recurrence could be assessed. The RNA source kit depended on sample type: the PAXgene miRNA kit for fixed scalp, the miRNeasy kit for PBMCs, and the RNeasy kit for mouse skin. Scalp tissue and sorted CD4+ and CD8+ peripheral blood T cells from patchy and totalis/universalis alopecia areata patients and from healthy controls were covered by human TCRbeta sequencing. High-throughput TCRbeta sequencing was used to examine T cell clonal expansion in alopecia areata in both the C3H/HeJ mouse model and human patients. Tofacitinib-treated patients had biopsies at baseline and at 4 and 24 weeks of treatment, with a later scalp biopsy in several patients. Scalp clonality was compared across normal scalp (n=4), patchy alopecia areata scalp (n=8), and alopecia totalis/universalis scalp (n=8). TCRbeta CDR3 regions were amplified by immunoSEQ multiplex PCR with 35 Vbeta forward and 13 Jbeta reverse primers. Broad study findings and their caveats: Compared with normal scalp, lesional scalp, particularly in alopecia totalis/universalis, had higher clonality and more expanded CD8+ clones, which suggests antigenic drive. Shared TCR sequences between patients were less evident than in mice, which may be partly attributable to HLA diversity in the patient population. Unlike mouse skin, where gammadelta T cells dominate, normal human skin contains resident alphabeta T cells that get sequenced too, which complicates analysis of the scalp TCR repertoire.

The library was built by means of the immunoSEQ multiplex PCR assay. RNA was extracted from all samples and reverse transcribed into cDNA, which served as template for TCR sequencing. First-strand cDNA was synthesized using SuperScript III with a 2:1 mix of oligo-dT and random hexamers. A synthetic immune receptor repertoire was used to measure amplification bias, and any remaining bias was corrected computationally. As for the original processing: After raw reads were preprocessed to remove errors, the CDR3 was defined following IMGT conventions as running from the conserved cysteine to phenylalanine. Clonality was computed by normalizing Shannon entropy by log2 of the number of productive unique TCRs and subtracting the result from 1. CD4 or CD8 identity of scalp clones was inferred by cross-referencing scalp TCRbeta sequences with sorted blood CD4 and CD8 repertoires. Entries here come from immuneACCESS through TCRdb and include only in-frame sequences with V and J called. Some clones fail to appear in such tables; in the studies checked, an unresolved V gene covers under half of the shortfall, and the cause of the remainder is unknown. D and trimming were read from the DNA, whereas the V and J calls and clone size are those reported in that table. Within this sample are 150,000 to 200,000 clones, with 59% of them counted one time only. 14% to 15% of the sample lies in the top ten.

From the cysteine up to the phenylalanine, the CDR3 has a length of 11 residues. The only DNA kept is the CDR3, 33 bases in frame from the first base. V loses 7 bases of germline sequence and J loses 8 bases, and the interval between the two ends is 11 bases. CDR1 and CDR2, looked up from the germline V gene, are SQVTM and ANQGSEA. Reading the label with the study, this specimen's time point is: baseline before oral tofacitinib. Lesional scalp punch biopsies and peripheral blood were obtained from alopecia areata patients. PBMCs were isolated by density centrifugation and stained for CD3, CD4 and CD8, and CD4+ and CD8+ T cells were sorted on a FACSAria.

The sequence links TRBV29-1 to TRBJ1-4, and the D gene may be TRBD1, 5 bases matching. Sequencing used CD4+ T cells sorted from blood, obtained at week 0. This TCR was recovered from a human donor with alopecia areata. CDR3 reads: CSAQGGEKLFF. The DNA is as follows: TGCAGCGCTCAGGGTGGCGAAAAACTGTTTTTT.